These T cell receptor beta chains were read from a single sample in a study of shared clonotypes between healthy human individuals. Here immunoSEQ multiplex PCR was the method, and the copy in TCRdb shows in-frame clones only, minus some. In the table there are under 2,500,000 clones, approximately 94% of which are singletons. Sequencing used naive CD4+ T cells sorted from blood. These TCRs come from a man in his late teens or twenties in good health. CDR3s include the opening cysteine and the closing phenylalanine or tryptophan.

j_call v_call cdr3_aa
TRBJ2-1 TRBV5-8 CASSLGTVRSSYNEQFF
TRBJ2-7 TRBV6-1 CASHLGSYEQYF
TRBJ2-7 TRBV2 CASSFDSSYEQYF
TRBJ2-7 TRBV5-5 CASSLAVLGRLEQYF
TRBJ1-4 TRBV7-2 CASSKDRGPEKLFF
TRBJ2-7 TRBV6-5 CASRTGSKAYF
TRBJ1-1 TRBV2 CASRSSNMNTEAFF
TRBJ1-1 TRBV19 CASTGRQPNTEAFF
TRBJ1-1 TRBV2 CASRGDRVNTEAFF
TRBJ1-2 TRBV5-1 CASSLSGVSYGYTF
TRBJ2-3 TRBV28 CASSLTNQGTDTQYF
TRBJ1-1 TRBV15 CATSKPQAPTEAFF
TRBJ1-4 TRBV6-5 CASSYYKQTTNEKLFF
TRBJ2-2 TRBV5-1 CASSLRRVDTGELFF
TRBJ1-5 TRBV4-2 CASSQDLSSELYQPQHF
TRBJ2-3 TRBV4-3 CASSQGHYSDTQYF
TRBJ2-7 TRBV10-3 CAISEASGRYEQYF
TRBJ2-3 TRBV10-2 CASSDLGTSGVTDTQYF
TRBJ2-1 TRBV11-2 CASSHLTGRGGHEQFF
TRBJ2-7 TRBV18 CASSGDRSSYEQYF
TRBJ1-3 TRBV28 CASAGGGNTIYF
TRBJ2-7 TRBV10-3 CAISEFRGGGSYEQYF
TRBJ2-7 TRBV25-1 CASSATGTGSHEQYF
TRBJ2-2 TRBV7-9 CASSSGLAGKGTGELFF
TRBJ2-2 TRBV7-2 CASSRGRQGVTGELFF
TRBJ1-1 TRBV5-1 CASSQAALNTEAFF
TRBJ2-5 TRBV7-8 CASSLGTSEHF
TRBJ2-7 TRBV10-3 CAISESRGQGNEQYF
TRBJ1-1 TRBV9 CASSAGPQPNTEAFF
TRBJ1-1 TRBV29-1 CSAKKGAFSTEAFF
TRBJ2-5 TRBV5-1 CASSSSRGLWAQETQYF
TRBJ2-7 TRBV6-5 CASSYSQRAYEQYF
TRBJ2-2 TRBV29-1 CSVDATLTGELFF
TRBJ1-3 TRBV19 CASSAGGVGNTIYF
TRBJ2-7 TRBV19 CARSRPGGGSYEQYF
TRBJ1-2 TRBV5-1 CASSLEGSTNYGYTF
TRBJ1-1 TRBV25-1 CASSVRGGSTEAFF
TRBJ2-6 TRBV19 CASSLLGGANVLTF
TRBJ2-1 TRBV10-1 CASSGLSNEQFF
TRBJ1-2 TRBV20-1 CSAYRDYGYTF
TRBJ1-6 TRBV6-5 CASRPGDYNSPLHF
TRBJ1-2 TRBV18 CASSPGDYGYTF
TRBJ2-7 TRBV28 CASSLRGAKYEQYF
TRBJ2-2 TRBV11-2 CASRRDNTGELFF
TRBJ1-1 TRBV7-9 CASSLISEAFF
TRBJ2-2 TRBV5-4 CASRLGQGSNTGELFF
TRBJ2-7 TRBV6-5 CASSSPRQGPSYEQYF
TRBJ2-7 TRBV2 CASSEASGTLYEQYF
TRBJ1-5 TRBV19 CATARGVYQPQHF
TRBJ2-4 TRBV29-1 CSVERGIRDIQYF